This entry is about one T cell receptor beta chain. From the reads, TCRdb called clonotypes with MiXCR, one entry per CDR3 protein. The data contain 250,000 or so distinct CDR3 sequences, 10% to 15% of them singletons. This sample stems from a study of T cell repertoires in cytomegalovirus infection. The CDR3 spans 16 residues. Germline values: CDR1 SGHRS, CDR2 YFSETQ. Trimming removed 5 bases from V and 4 bases from J; junction bases left unmatched: 14. The chain recombines TRBV5-1 with TRBJ2-5; 7 nucleotides align to TRBD1. Material for sequencing was PBMCs. This TCR came from a human donor in good health (CMV status not recorded). Some clones in this sample may be carry-over from other donors' samples. The CDR3 sequence: CASSEAAQTGTETQYF. The CDR3 DNA sequence: TGCGCCAGCAGTGAAGCGGCCCAGACAGGGACAGAGACCCAGTACTTC.